This T cell receptor beta chain was captured in a study of OX40 agonist ivuxolimab in advanced cancers. Study background: Ivuxolimab, which is an agonistic anti-OX40 (CD134) antibody, was administered to the patients. Three dose-escalation patients had partial responses: one with hepatocellular carcinoma and two with cutaneous melanoma.

Samples of blood were obtained at baseline, on cycle 4 day 1, and on cycle 7 day 1. Concerning this clone itself: The antigen is undetermined.

Clones were read by immunoSEQ multiplex PCR, and TCRdb kept only the in-frame ones, dropping some. The table records 65,000 to 80,000 clones, over 80% of them present only once. CDR1 and CDR2 from the germline V gene are SGHKS and YYEKEE (reference sequence). CDR3 size: 14 residues. V was shortened by 2 bases and J by 0 bases, with 9 bases between the two germline ends. Findings and caveats of the study: Normalized T-cell clonal expansion was also low in a subset of nonresponders.

The receptor was isolated from an adult with an advanced solid tumor such as melanoma, head and neck, liver or kidney cancer. The V and J genes are TRBV5-5 and TRBJ2-7; D call uncertain. This specimen consisted of CD4+ or CD8+ T cells sorted from blood, obtained in a trial of the OX40 agonist ivuxolimab. The CDR3 loop is CASSFLRISYEQYF. CDR3 in DNA: TGTGCCAGCAGCTTTTTACGTATCTCCTACGAGCAGTACTTC.